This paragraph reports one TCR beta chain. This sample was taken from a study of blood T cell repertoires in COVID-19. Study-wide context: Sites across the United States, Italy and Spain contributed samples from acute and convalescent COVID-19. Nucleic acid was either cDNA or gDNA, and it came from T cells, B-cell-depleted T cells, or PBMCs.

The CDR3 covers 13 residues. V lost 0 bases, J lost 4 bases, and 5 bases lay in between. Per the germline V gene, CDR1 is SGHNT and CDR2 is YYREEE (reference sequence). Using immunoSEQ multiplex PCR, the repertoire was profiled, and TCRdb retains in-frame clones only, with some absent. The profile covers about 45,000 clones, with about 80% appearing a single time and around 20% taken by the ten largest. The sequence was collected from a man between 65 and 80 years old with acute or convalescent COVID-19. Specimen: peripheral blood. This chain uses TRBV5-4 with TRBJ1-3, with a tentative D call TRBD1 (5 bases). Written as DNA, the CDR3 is TGTGCCAGCAGCTTGGACAGGGGAAACACCATATATTTT. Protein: CASSLDRGNTIYF.